This TCR beta chain was captured by sequencing in a study of radiation and T cells in renal cell carcinoma. For the study at large: Nephrectomy followed 15 Gy stereotactic body radiation by 4 weeks.

Produced via immunoSEQ multiplex PCR; TCRdb's table is partial and in-frame only. There are about 88,000 clones in the sample; 86% occur only once, and approximately 8.4% lies in the top ten. Time point given: baseline pretreatment blood. Treatment meaning: 15 Gy SBRT to primary tumor, nephrectomy 4 weeks later. After SBRT, blood was collected at 2 and 4 weeks, plus baseline. This renal cell carcinoma was of the clear cell type. Trimming cost V 5 bases and J 8 bases, with 7 bases left between them. Germline V gene lookup returns CDR1 SGHTA and CDR2 FQGNSA. The length of the CDR3 is 11 residues. The sequences come from blood, collected from a patient whose treatment included radiotherapy and nephrectomy. V and J are TRBV7-2 and TRBJ2-1, with unresolved D. The sequence was collected from a man aged 45 to 65 with renal cell carcinoma. The CDR3 spells CASSPIHEQFF. The CDR3 nucleotides are TGTGCCAGCAGCCCGATCCATGAGCAGTTCTTC.